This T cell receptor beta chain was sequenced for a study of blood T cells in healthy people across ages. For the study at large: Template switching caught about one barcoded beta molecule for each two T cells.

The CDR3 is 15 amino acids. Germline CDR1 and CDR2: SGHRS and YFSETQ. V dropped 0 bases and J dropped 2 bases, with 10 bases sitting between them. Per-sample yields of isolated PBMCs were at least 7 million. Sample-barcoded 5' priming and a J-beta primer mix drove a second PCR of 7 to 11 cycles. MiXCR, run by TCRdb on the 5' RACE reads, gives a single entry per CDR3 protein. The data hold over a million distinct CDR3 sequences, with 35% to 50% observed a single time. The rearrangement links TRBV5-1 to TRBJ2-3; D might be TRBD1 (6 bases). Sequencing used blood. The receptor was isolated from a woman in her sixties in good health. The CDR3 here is CASSLATGITDTQYF. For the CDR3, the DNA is TGCGCCAGCAGCTTGGCCACAGGGATCACAGATACGCAGTATTTT.